One and the same sample provided the 19 T cell receptor beta chains below, sequenced in a study of shared clonotypes between healthy human individuals. Selected positively for CCR7 and CD45RO-negative, naive CD8 cells excluded terminally differentiated effector memory CD45RA+ cells. Generated by immunoSEQ multiplex PCR, the TCRdb table keeps only in-frame clones and is missing some. The sample holds 660,000 or so clones; approximately 96% are singletons and the top ten take 0.11%. Sequencing was carried out using naive CD8+ T cells sorted from blood. These receptors came from a woman aged 30 to 39 in good health.

The V and J genes are TRBV2 and TRBJ2-1, with D maybe TRBD2 (5 bases). This CDR3 has 17 amino acids. Trimming took 2 bases from V and 7 from J, leaving 21 bases between them. CDR1 is SNHLY and CDR2 is FYNNEI in the germline V gene. As DNA, the CDR3 is TGTGCCAGCAGTGAAACCGCACTAGTTCTCGGGTCAAATGAGCAGTTCTTC. Translation gives CASSETALVLGSNEQFF.

The chain couples TRBV7-3 to TRBJ1-5; the D is unclear. V lost 5 bases and J 0 bases, leaving 11 bases between the germline ends. Looked up from germline, CDR1 is SGHTA and CDR2 is FQGTGA. CDR3 length equals 15 residues. DNA for the CDR3: TGTGCCAGCAGCCCCATGGACGGTAGCAATCAGCCCCAGCATTTT. This translates into CASSPMDGSNQPQHF.

The V and J genes are TRBV9 and TRBJ2-7; D gene unclear. CDR3 length: 16 amino acids. With 1 base removed from V and 0 bases from J, the gap between germline ends came to 14 bases. CDR1 is SGDLS and CDR2 is YYNGEE in the germline V gene. For the CDR3, the DNA is TGTGCCAGCAGCGTATCCATGGATTCGGGCTCCTACGAGCAGTACTTC. It yields the protein CASSVSMDSGSYEQYF.

V and J are TRBV19 and TRBJ2-7; no clear D. The V end lost 4 bases, the J end lost 1 base, and 8 bases lay between the germline ends. CDR1 and CDR2 (germline): LNHDA, SQIVND (reference sequence). CDR3 size: 13 residues. Here the CDR3 reads CASSTGVSYEQYF. CDR3 nucleotide sequence: TGTGCCAGTAGTACAGGAGTTTCCTACGAGCAGTACTTC.

The DNA of the CDR3 is TGTGCCAGCAGCTCACCTTCGACGATAGGGTTTCCCTACGAGCAGTACTTC. Its protein product is CASSSPSTIGFPYEQYF. V is TRBV7-9 and J is TRBJ2-7; D remains ambiguous. Looked up from germline, CDR1 is SEHNR and CDR2 is FQNEAQ (reference sequence). V lost 4 bases to trimming and J lost 2 bases, with 21 bases between them. The CDR3 extends over 17 amino acids.

Concerning this clone: Other nucleotide sequences in the sample specify the same CDR3. The V call is TRBV15, the J call TRBJ2-7; 7 bases fit TRBD2. The CDR3 covers 20 residues. Germline V CDR1 and CDR2: LNHNV, YYDKDF (reference sequence). J was trimmed by 6 bases and V by 0 bases; bases with no gene match: 23. Here the CDR3 DNA reads TGTGCCACCAGCAGAGACTTCCCCGGGACCGGGGGGACTTTTGGACTCGAGCAGTACTTC. Translating gives CATSRDFPGTGGTFGLEQYF.

About this clone: This sample also contains other DNA sequences that code for the same CDR3. The chain has TRBV5-6 and TRBJ2-7; unclear D gene. CDR1 and CDR2 (germline): SGHDT, YYEEEE. CDR3 length: 12 residues. The V gene lost 2 bases and the J gene lost 2 bases, with 5 bases spanning the gap. CDR3 region: CASSFGTYEQYF. CDR3 bases: TGTGCCAGCAGCTTCGGCACCTACGAGCAGTACTTC.

This rearrangement joins TRBV14 to TRBJ2-1; 7 bases fit TRBD1. The length of the CDR3 is 14 residues. Trimming took 3 bases from V and 3 from J; bases not matched to a gene: 2. Per the germline V gene, CDR1 is SGHDN and CDR2 is FVKESK. The CDR3 DNA follows: TGTGCCAGCAGCCATTACAGGGGCTACAATGAGCAGTTCTTC. It codes for CASSHYRGYNEQFF. The whole variable domain, filled in from reference TRBV14 and TRBJ2-1, reads EAGVTQFPSHSVIEKGQTVTLRCDPISGHDNLYWYRRVMGKEIKFLLHFVKESKQDESGMPNNRFLAERTGGTYSTLKVQPAELEDSGVYFCASSHYRGYNEQFFGPGTRLTVL.

V gene TRBV6-5 combines with J gene TRBJ2-7, with a weak D call TRBD1 (6 bases). CDR1 is MNHEY and CDR2 is SVGAGI in the germline V gene. There are 15 residues in the CDR3. V shed 5 bases and J shed 2 bases, with 16 bases lying between them. CDR3 in DNA: TGTGCCAGCAGTCTAGGGGGACACCTGGCCTACGAGCAGTACTTC. Residues: CASSLGGHLAYEQYF.

The gene calls are TRBV28 and TRBJ2-5; D remains ambiguous. V dropped 5 bases and J dropped 2 bases, with 21 bases sitting between them. Germline V gene sequence: CDR1 MDHEN, CDR2 SYDVKM. CDR3 length: 17 amino acids. CDR3 loop: CASSILHEEKQQETQYF. The CDR3 coding sequence is TGTGCCAGCAGTATTCTCCACGAAGAAAAACAACAAGAGACCCAGTACTTC.

The chain has TRBV10-3 and TRBJ2-1; a possible D gene is TRBD1 (5 bases). V was trimmed by 5 bases and J by 4 bases, leaving 18 bases between them. The CDR3 length is 16 residues. In germline, CDR1 is ENHRY, CDR2 SYGVKD. The CDR3 DNA sequence: TGTGCCATCAGTTCCCCCGACGCAGGGATGTACAATGAGCAGTTCTTC. Translation gives CAISSPDAGMYNEQFF.

The V gene is TRBV23-1, the J gene TRBJ1-2, with D perhaps TRBD1 (6 bases). TRBV23-1 is marked as an open reading frame, function uncertain. V gave up 1 base and J gave up 2 bases, with 20 bases separating them. The CDR3 has 18 amino acids. The CDR3 spells CASSQLWGSDSHNYGYTF. As DNA, the CDR3 is TGCGCCAGCAGTCAATTATGGGGCTCGGACAGCCACAACTATGGCTACACCTTC.

The chain is built from TRBV28 and TRBJ2-7; a weak D match, TRBD2 (5 bases). TRBJ2-5 explains the end of the DNA better; the J call may be wrong. CDR1 MDHEN and CDR2 SYDVKM come from the germline V gene. This CDR3 has 16 residues. CDR3 residues: CASSPFTPTSTGTQYF. CDR3 sequence (DNA): TGTGCCAGCAGTCCATTCACCCCTACTAGTACGGGGACCCAGTACTTC.

The rearrangement joins TRBV9 to TRBJ1-1; D is unclear. Germline lookup yields CDR1 SGDLS and CDR2 YYNGEE. V dropped 3 bases and J dropped 4 bases, with 13 bases sitting between them. The CDR3 length is 14 residues. The CDR3 reads CASSGGYGGTEAFF. CDR3 bases: TGTGCCAGCAGCGGAGGGTATGGAGGCACTGAAGCTTTCTTT.

In nucleotides, the CDR3 is TGTGCCAGCAGCGTTAGGTCTTCTCAAAGGGATGAGCAGTTCTTC. Translation gives CASSVRSSQRDEQFF. The gene calls are TRBV9 and TRBJ2-1; no firm D call. The CDR3 length is 15 residues. Trimming cost V 2 bases and J 8 bases, with 17 bases left between them. Germline CDR1 SGDLS, CDR2 YYNGEE.

The count of this clone is one. This chain joins TRBV29-1 and TRBJ2-7, with D perhaps being TRBD1 or TRBD2 (5 bases each). This CDR3 has 13 amino acids. In germline, CDR1 is SQVTM, CDR2 ANQGSEA. Trimming removed 4 bases at V and 1 base at J, with 11 bases between. The DNA for the CDR3 is TGCAGCGTTGGTGGGACGTTATCCTACGAGCAGTACTTC. Translating gives CSVGGTLSYEQYF.

V and J are TRBV4-2 and TRBJ2-1; 8 bases line up with TRBD2. J gave up 5 bases and V 4 bases, and 7 bases lay outside the gene matches. The CDR3 consists of 15 residues. Germline CDR1 and CDR2: LGHNA and YNFKEQ. The CDR3 DNA is TGTGCCAGCAGCCTAACAGCGGGAGAACACAATGAGCAGTTCTTC. Residues: CASSLTAGEHNEQFF.

The chain couples TRBV5-6 to TRBJ1-1; maybe TRBD1 (6 bases). CDR1 is SGHDT, CDR2 YYEEEE, per germline. The germline V and J ends were trimmed by 6 bases and 1 base, with 19 bases remaining between them. This CDR3 is built from 16 residues. The CDR3 region is CASTTTPGRGNTEAFF. The CDR3 bases are TGTGCCAGCACCACCACGCCTGGCAGGGGGAACACTGAAGCTTTCTTT.

This chain uses TRBV4-1 with TRBJ1-3; a possible D gene is TRBD1 (5 bases). The germline gives CDR1 MGHRA, CDR2 YSYEKL. There are 15 residues in the CDR3. V was trimmed by 4 bases and J by 0 bases, leaving 10 bases between them. CDR3 nucleotides: TGCGCCAGCAGCCCGAGACAGAACTCTGGAAACACCATATATTTT. Translation gives CASSPRQNSGNTIYF.